This entry features one TCR beta chain sequence. From germline, CDR1 is SGHVS and CDR2 FQNEAQ. The CDR3 extends over 17 amino acids. V was pared by 3 bases and J by 1 base, with 13 bases between. The data stem from a study of T-cell reconstitution after alpha-beta-depleted transplantation in children. Unique molecular identifiers were used in preparing the TCRbeta library. In TCRdb, the PCR reads were re-called with MiXCR into one record per CDR3 protein. The sample carries some 180,000 distinct CDR3 sequences, approximately 7% recorded once. This clonotype originated in a boy under 10 years old with acute lymphoblastic leukemia, due to receive a stem cell transplant. The material sequenced was PBMCs, taken before TCRalphabeta/CD19-depleted stem cell transplant. The chain carries TRBV7-8 and TRBJ2-6, with D possibly being TRBD1 or TRBD2 (5 bases each). CDR3 bases: TGTGCCAGCAGCTTGGGACCACTAGGGTCTGGGGCCAACGTCCTGACTTTC. Its translation is CASSLGPLGSGANVLTF.